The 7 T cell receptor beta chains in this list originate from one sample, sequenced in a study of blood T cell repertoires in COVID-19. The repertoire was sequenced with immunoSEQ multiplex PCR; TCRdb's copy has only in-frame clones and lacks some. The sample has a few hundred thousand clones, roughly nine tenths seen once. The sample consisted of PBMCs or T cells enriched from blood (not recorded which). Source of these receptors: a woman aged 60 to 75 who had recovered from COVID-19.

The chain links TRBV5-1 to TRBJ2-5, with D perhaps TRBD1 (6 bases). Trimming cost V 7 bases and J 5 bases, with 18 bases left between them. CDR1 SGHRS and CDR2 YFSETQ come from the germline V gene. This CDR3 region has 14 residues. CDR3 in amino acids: CASRDQGLWETQYF. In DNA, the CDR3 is TGCGCCAGCCGGGACCAGGGGCTGTGGGAGACCCAGTACTTC.

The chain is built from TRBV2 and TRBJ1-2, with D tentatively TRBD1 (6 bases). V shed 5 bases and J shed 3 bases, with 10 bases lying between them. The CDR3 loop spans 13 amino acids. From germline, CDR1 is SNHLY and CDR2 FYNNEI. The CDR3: CASSSQGYYGYTF. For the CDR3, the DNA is TGTGCCAGCAGTTCTCAGGGGTACTATGGCTACACCTTC.

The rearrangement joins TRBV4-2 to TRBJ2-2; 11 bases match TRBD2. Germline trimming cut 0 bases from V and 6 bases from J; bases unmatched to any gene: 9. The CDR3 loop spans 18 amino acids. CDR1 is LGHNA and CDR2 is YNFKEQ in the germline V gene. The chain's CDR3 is CASSQDHAELAGAGELFF. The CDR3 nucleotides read TGTGCCAGCAGCCAAGATCATGCTGAACTAGCGGGAGCCGGGGAGCTGTTTTTT.

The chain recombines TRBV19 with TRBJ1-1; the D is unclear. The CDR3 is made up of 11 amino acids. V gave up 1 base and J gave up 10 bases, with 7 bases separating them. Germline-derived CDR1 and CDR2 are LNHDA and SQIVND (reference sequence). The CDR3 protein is CASSIGTRAFF. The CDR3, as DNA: TGTGCCAGTAGTATAGGCACTCGAGCTTTCTTT.

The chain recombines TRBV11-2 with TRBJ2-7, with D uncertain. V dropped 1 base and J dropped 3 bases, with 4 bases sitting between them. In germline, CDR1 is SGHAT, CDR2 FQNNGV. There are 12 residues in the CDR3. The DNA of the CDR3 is TGTGCCAGCAGCTTAGCAGACTACGAGCAGTACTTC. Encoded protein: CASSLADYEQYF.

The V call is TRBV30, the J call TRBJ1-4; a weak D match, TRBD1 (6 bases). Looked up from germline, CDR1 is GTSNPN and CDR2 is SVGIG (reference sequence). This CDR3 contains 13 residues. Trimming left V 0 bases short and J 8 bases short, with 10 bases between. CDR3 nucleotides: TGTGCCTGGAGTGTAGGGACACCAGAAAAACTGTTTTTT. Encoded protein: CAWSVGTPEKLFF. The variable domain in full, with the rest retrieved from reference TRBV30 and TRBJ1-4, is SQTIHQWPATLVQPVGSPLSLECTVEGTSNPNLYWYRQAAGRGLQLLFYSVGIGQISSEVPQNLSASRPQDRQFILSSKKLLLSDSGFYLCAWSVGTPEKLFFGSGTQLSVL.

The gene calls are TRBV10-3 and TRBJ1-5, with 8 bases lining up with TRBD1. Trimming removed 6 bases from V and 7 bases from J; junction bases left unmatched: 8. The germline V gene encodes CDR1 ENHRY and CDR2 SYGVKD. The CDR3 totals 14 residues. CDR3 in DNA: TGTGCCATCAGCACAGGACAGGGCGGCCAGCCCCAGCATTTT. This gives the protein CAISTGQGGQPQHF.